These 11 T cell receptor beta chains were all obtained from the same sample, sequenced in a study of CD8 T cells in ankylosing spondylitis. Points from the study as a whole: A motif in TCR beta, a set of roughly eight highly homologous variants, appeared characteristic of ankylosing spondylitis blood.

Their antigens remain unidentified. TCRdb analysed the 5' RACE reads with MiXCR anew, one entry per CDR3 protein. The sample carries approximately 440,000 distinct CDR3 sequences, more than 15% recorded once. The sequenced material came from blood, either unsorted or a sorted T cell fraction (not recorded which). The receptors originated from a male donor with ankylosing spondylitis.

The chain carries TRBV12-3 or TRBV12-4 and TRBJ2-3, with 9 bases lining up with TRBD2. The CDR3 sequence is 13 residues long. The trim removed 8 bases at V and 6 bases at J, leaving 6 bases unmatched. CDR3 bases: TGTGCCAGCCGTCGGGCGGGGGGGGATACGCAGTATTTT. It is translated as CASRRAGGDTQYF.

This clonotype occurred a few times. The chain combines TRBV2 with TRBJ2-5; 11 bases are shared with TRBD2. The CDR3 is 15 amino acids. Germline values: CDR1 SNHLY, CDR2 FYNNEI. With V trimmed by 3 bases and J by 5 bases, 5 bases remained unmatched. The CDR3 DNA follows: TGTGCCAGCAGTGATAGCGGGGGGGCCCGGGAGACCCAGTACTTC. This sequence encodes CASSDSGGARETQYF.

CDR3: CASSSLDSSGNTIYF. The CDR3, as DNA: TGTGCCAGCAGTTCCCTGGACAGCTCTGGAAACACCATATATTTT. This sequence joins TRBV6-5 and TRBJ1-3, with a tentative D call TRBD1 (6 bases). Germline values: CDR1 MNHEY, CDR2 SVGAGI. V was pared by 4 bases and J by 0 bases, with 10 bases between. The length of the CDR3 is 15 residues.

This clonotype was observed at least ten times. J is TRBJ1-5 and V is TRBV20-1, with D possibly TRBD1 on 5 matching bases. Germline V lookup: CDR1 DFQATT, CDR2 SNEGSKA (reference sequence). This CDR3 has 15 residues. Between the trimmed V and J ends, which lost 0 bases and 6 bases, there was a span of 15 bases. CDR3 sequence reads: CSARDAGRGGQPQHF. CDR3 DNA sequence: TGCAGTGCTAGAGATGCGGGGAGGGGAGGTCAGCCCCAGCATTTT.

The rearrangement uses TRBV27 and TRBJ2-7; 8 nucleotides agree with TRBD1. V was clipped by 7 bases and J by 6 bases; unmatched bases: 8. CDR1 and CDR2 from the germline V gene are MNHEY and SMNVEV (reference sequence). This CDR3 region has 13 residues. The CDR3 DNA sequence: TGTGCCAGCAAGGGCAGGGGGCGAACCGAGCAGTACTTC. Its protein product is CASKGRGRTEQYF.

The chain employs TRBV20-1 and TRBJ2-7, with D tentatively TRBD2 (5 bases). Looked up from germline, CDR1 is DFQATT and CDR2 is SNEGSKA (reference sequence). V was pared by 0 bases and J by 5 bases, with 11 bases between. The CDR3 is 13 amino acids. CDR3 bases: TGCAGTGCTAGAGATCCGGGGAGCCACGAGCAGTACTTC. Residues: CSARDPGSHEQYF.

This clonotype was recorded at least ten times. The chain has TRBV6-1 and TRBJ1-2; D ambiguous. V dropped 3 bases and J dropped 0 bases, with 2 bases sitting between them. Germline V CDR1 and CDR2: MNHNS, SASEGT. The CDR3 totals 12 residues. Here the CDR3 DNA reads TGTGCCAGCAGTGAGGCTAACTATGGCTACACCTTC. It encodes CASSEANYGYTF.

This clonotype has at least ten counts. V gene TRBV29-1 combines with J gene TRBJ2-2, with D perhaps assigned TRBD1 or TRBD2 (5 bases each). CDR1 and CDR2 (germline): SQVTM, ANQGSEA. The CDR3 is made up of 13 amino acids. With 7 bases removed from V and 7 bases from J, the gap between germline ends came to 16 bases. CDR3 region: CSAEGQGVGELFF. CDR3 DNA sequence: TGCAGCGCCGAGGGGCAGGGTGTCGGGGAGCTGTTTTTT.

On this clonotype itself: A read error may produce the germline difference seen at one junction end. The V gene is TRBV11-2, the J gene TRBJ2-1, with 8 bases aligning to TRBD1. Germline V gene sequence: CDR1 SGHAT, CDR2 FQNNGV. The CDR3 is 15 residues long. CDR3 protein: CASSLEDRATGEQFF. The CDR3 DNA reads as TGTGCCAGCAGCCTAGAGGACAGGGCTACGGGTGAGCAGTTCTTC.

This chain joins TRBV6-2 or TRBV6-3 and TRBJ1-4; no clear D. V was pared by 6 bases and J by 6 bases, with 14 bases between. Germline V gene data show CDR1 as MNHEY and CDR2 as SVGEGT. CDR3 size: 14 residues. CDR3: CASSPSSPHEKLFF. CDR3 nucleotides: TGTGCCAGCAGCCCGAGCTCACCCCATGAAAAACTGTTTTTT.

This clonotype was seen only a few times. This sequence joins TRBV20-1 and TRBJ1-5; D may be TRBD1 (6 bases). CDR3 length equals 17 residues. Per germline, CDR1 DFQATT and CDR2 SNEGSKA (reference sequence). V lost 1 base and J 0 bases, leaving 16 bases between the germline ends. The CDR3 region has the DNA TGCAGTGCTAGAGGACAGGCTCACCTCTATAGCAATCAGCCCCAGCATTTT. Translating gives CSARGQAHLYSNQPQHF.